One sample yielded the 27 T cell receptor beta chains listed below, sequenced in a study of PD-L1 blockade in urothelial cancer. Profiled with immunoSEQ multiplex PCR; TCRdb holds only in-frame clones, not every one. The data contain more than 35,000 clones, around four fifths of them seen just once; the ten biggest clones take up 15%. Time point indicated: pretreatment peripheral blood. Sequencing was performed on PBMCs, taken around atezolizumab (anti-PD-L1) treatment. The receptors come from a man aged 80 or over with urothelial cancer.

CDR3 DNA: TGTGCCAGTAGTAGTACGATCGCAGGGGCCGCTCAGCCCCAGCATTTT. Protein product: CASSSTIAGAAQPQHF. The chain uses TRBV19 and TRBJ1-5; possible D gene TRBD1, 6 bases. This CDR3 is built from 16 residues. Per the germline V gene, CDR1 is LNHDA and CDR2 is SQIVND (reference sequence). V lost 4 bases and J 6 bases, leaving 19 bases between the germline ends. The whole variable domain, remainder taken from reference TRBV19 and TRBJ1-5, is DGGITQSPKYLFRKEGQNVTLSCEQNLNHDAMYWYRQDPGQGLRLIYYSQIVNDFQKGDIAEGYSVSREKKESFPLTVTSAQKNPTAFYLCASSSTIAGAAQPQHFGDGTRLSIL.

The genes are TRBV28 and TRBJ2-3, with 8 bases fitting TRBD2. Looked up from germline, CDR1 is MDHEN and CDR2 is SYDVKM. V lost 6 bases, J lost 9 bases, and 14 bases stayed unmatched. The CDR3 extends over 15 amino acids. CDR3 nucleotides: TGTGCCAGCAGGAAAGAATCGGGAGGGTCTGTGACGCAGTATTTT. As protein: CASRKESGGSVTQYF.

The gene calls are TRBV19 and TRBJ1-3, with TRBD1 identical over 7 bases. Germline V gives CDR1 LNHDA, CDR2 SQIVND (reference sequence). After removal of 4 bases from V and 1 base from J, the junction contained 13 bases not matched to a gene. The CDR3 totals 18 residues. CDR3 sequence reads: CASSNPSGDSISGNTIYF. The CDR3 DNA reads as TGTGCCAGTAGTAATCCCTCGGGGGACAGCATTTCTGGAAACACCATATATTTT.

This clone was seen a single time. CDR3 DNA sequence: TGTGCCAGCAAAACTAGCGGGGGTTCCTACAATGAGCAGTTCTTC. It specifies CASKTSGGSYNEQFF. The V gene is TRBV7-2, the J gene TRBJ2-1, with 11 bases matching TRBD2. Germline assignment: CDR1 SGHTA and CDR2 FQGNSA. Trimming removed 7 bases from V and 1 base from J; junction bases left unmatched: 3. The CDR3 runs 15 residues.

V usage is TRBV6-5 and J usage is TRBJ2-1; 7 bases are a match to TRBD2. The CDR3 length is 12 residues. Unmatched junction bases numbered 3, after V lost 6 bases and J lost 7 bases. CDR1 and CDR2 (germline): MNHEY, SVGAGI. The CDR3 DNA reads as TGTGCCAGCAGGCGGGGGTGGAATGAGCAGTTCTTC. Translated, it gives CASRRGWNEQFF.

This chain connects TRBV13 to TRBJ2-2, with TRBD1 matching over 12 bases. There are 16 residues in the CDR3. With 5 bases clipped from V and 6 bases from J, the junction kept 7 bases outside the gene matches. From germline, CDR1 is PRHDT and CDR2 FYEKMQ (reference sequence). This CDR3 is CASSVPGQGAAGELFF. CDR3 nucleotides: TGTGCCAGCAGCGTTCCGGGACAGGGGGCTGCCGGGGAGCTGTTTTTT.

The chain carries TRBV29-1 and TRBJ2-2, with a tentative D call TRBD1 (6 bases). The CDR3 is 13 residues long. The V gene lost 5 bases and the J gene lost 2 bases, with 9 bases spanning the gap. Per the germline V gene, CDR1 is SQVTM and CDR2 is ANQGSEA. The CDR3 is CSVNRENTGELFF. CDR3 sequence (DNA): TGCAGCGTTAACAGGGAAAACACCGGGGAGCTGTTTTTT.

V and J are TRBV11-2 and TRBJ2-1, with D perhaps matching TRBD2 (6 bases). Germline V CDR1 and CDR2: SGHAT, FQNNGV. CDR3 length: 17 residues. V lost 5 bases and J lost 0, with 17 bases in between. The CDR3 sequence is CASSMTTRISSYNEQFF. In DNA form, the CDR3 reads TGTGCCAGCAGCATGACGACTAGGATAAGCTCCTACAATGAGCAGTTCTTC.

The chain recombines TRBV7-9 with TRBJ2-3, with 14 bases aligning to TRBD2. The germline V gene has CDR1 SEHNR and CDR2 FQNEAQ (reference sequence). The trim removed 5 bases at V and 2 bases at J, leaving 9 bases unmatched. The CDR3 covers 18 residues. CDR3 sequence reads: CASSRGLAGVSLTDTQYF. The CDR3 DNA reads as TGTGCCAGCAGCAGGGGACTAGCGGGAGTTTCTCTCACAGATACGCAGTATTTT. Supplemented by reference TRBV7-9 and TRBJ2-3, the full variable domain reads DTGVSQNPRHKITKRGQNVTFRCDPISEHNRLYWYRQTLGQGPEFLTYFQNEAQLEKSRLLSDRFSAERPKGSFSTLEIQRTEQGDSAMYLCASSRGLAGVSLTDTQYFGPGTRLTVL.

In its sample, this clone was seen a few times. The chain has TRBV10-2 and TRBJ1-2, with 10 bases fitting TRBD1. V shed 7 bases and J 2 bases; nucleotides not matched to a gene: 4. From germline, CDR1 is WSHSY and CDR2 SAAADI. CDR3 size: 14 residues. The CDR3 protein is CASKVTGGNYGYTF. CDR3 bases: TGCGCCAGCAAGGTGACAGGGGGCAACTATGGCTACACCTTC.

The sample holds a few counts of this clone. The J gene is TRBJ2-1, the V gene TRBV29-1, with D unresolved. This CDR3 region has 12 residues. Looked up from germline, CDR1 is SQVTM and CDR2 is ANQGSEA. The CDR3 DNA reads TGCAGTTCTAGGATCTCCTACAATGAGCAGTTCTTC. Translated: CSSRISYNEQFF.

CDR3 in DNA: TGTGCCAGCAGCTTGGAGATGATTACCCCGGGGGACGGCTACACCTTC. It is translated as CASSLEMITPGDGYTF. The chain links TRBV5-4 to TRBJ1-2; D might be TRBD1 (5 bases). Germline assignment: CDR1 SGHNT and CDR2 YYREEE (reference sequence). V was shortened by 0 bases and J by 8 bases, with 20 bases between the two germline ends. There are 16 residues in the CDR3. The entire variable domain, with the rest obtained from reference TRBV5-4 and TRBJ1-2, is as follows: ETGVTQSPTHLIKTRGQQVTLRCSSQSGHNTVSWYQQALGQGPQFIFQYYREEENGRGNFPPRFSGLQFPNYSSELNVNALELDDSALYLCASSLEMITPGDGYTFGSGTRLTVV.

The chain has TRBV4-1 and TRBJ1-2; D not certain. The germline gives CDR1 MGHRA, CDR2 YSYEKL. V was clipped by 1 base and J by 8 bases, with 11 bases between them. The CDR3 loop spans 13 amino acids. The DNA for the CDR3 is TGCGCCAGCAGCCAAGGAGGAATCTACGGCTACACCTTC. Encoded protein: CASSQGGIYGYTF.

In nucleotides, the CDR3 is TGCGCCAGCAGCTTTGACCGACAGGGACAAAAGGCTTTCTTT. Its translation: CASSFDRQGQKAFF. The chain has TRBV5-1 and TRBJ1-1; 7 bases are a match to TRBD1. This CDR3 is built from 14 residues. Germline loops: CDR1 SGHRS, CDR2 YFSETQ. The V gene end was trimmed by 2 bases and the J gene end by 11 bases; junction bases not matched to a gene: 12.

The chain is built from TRBV18 and TRBJ2-1; D perhaps matches TRBD1 (6 bases). The CDR3 has 16 residues. V shed 6 bases and J shed 6 bases, with 21 bases lying between them. Germline CDR1 KGHSH, CDR2 LQKENI. CDR3 nucleotides: TGTGCCAGCTCTCCCGGACAGCCCTCCTATGGCAATGAGCAGTTCTTC. It translates to CASSPGQPSYGNEQFF.

This clone was seen a single time. The chain recombines TRBV5-4 with TRBJ2-7; TRBD2 matches at 11 bases. Per germline, CDR1 SGHNT and CDR2 YYREEE (reference sequence). Trimming cost V 3 bases and J 2 bases; bases outside gene matches: 7. CDR3 length equals 16 residues. CDR3 nucleotide sequence: TGTGCCAGCAGCTCGCCTCTAGCGGGAGGTACCTACGAGCAGTACTTC. Protein: CASSSPLAGGTYEQYF.

The V call is TRBV6-5, the J call TRBJ1-2; 9 bases are shared with TRBD1. The J segment lost 4 bases and the V segment lost 0 bases, leaving 3 bases of the junction unmatched. Per germline, CDR1 MNHEY and CDR2 SVGAGI. CDR3 length: 15 residues. As DNA, the CDR3 is TGTGCCAGCAGTTACTCGGGACAGGGAAGCTATGGCTACACCTTC. Protein product: CASSYSGQGSYGYTF.

The genes are TRBV2 and TRBJ1-1; D perhaps matches TRBD1 (6 bases). The germline V gene has CDR1 SNHLY and CDR2 FYNNEI. The CDR3 length is 13 residues. Trimming stripped 5 bases from V and 6 bases from J, with 13 bases between. CDR3 sequence: CASSQQGGAEAFF. Here the CDR3 DNA reads TGTGCCAGCAGTCAACAGGGTGGGGCTGAAGCTTTCTTT.

This rearrangement joins TRBV29-1 to TRBJ2-3; 7 bases line up with TRBD2. CDR1 SQVTM and CDR2 ANQGSEA come from the germline V gene. Germline trimming cut 3 bases from V and 4 bases from J; bases unmatched to any gene: 7. The CDR3 is made up of 14 amino acids. The CDR3 loop is CSVEREFQPDTQYF. The CDR3 nucleotides are TGCAGCGTTGAGCGGGAGTTTCAACCAGATACGCAGTATTTT.

The rearrangement links TRBV5-1 to TRBJ2-6; tentatively, D is TRBD1 (5 bases). Per germline, CDR1 SGHRS and CDR2 YFSETQ. The germline V and J ends were trimmed by 3 bases and 2 bases, with 12 bases remaining between them. The CDR3 has 16 residues. The chain's CDR3 is CASSSQGEAGANVLTF. For the CDR3, the DNA is TGCGCCAGCAGCTCTCAGGGTGAAGCTGGGGCCAACGTCCTGACTTTC.

The rearrangement links TRBV30 to TRBJ2-5; TRBD1 aligns across 9 bases. J was trimmed by 1 base and V by 6 bases; bases with no gene match: 12. Germline values: CDR1 GTSNPN, CDR2 SVGIG (reference sequence). This CDR3 is 16 amino acids long. The CDR3 DNA follows: TGTGCCTGTCGGGGACAGGGAGGGGGTATCCAAGAGACCCAGTACTTC. Translating gives CACRGQGGGIQETQYF.

The rearrangement links TRBV27 to TRBJ1-5; D perhaps matches TRBD1 (6 bases). The V end was cut by 4 bases, the J end by 7 bases, with 14 bases between. The germline V gene encodes CDR1 MNHEY and CDR2 SMNVEV (reference sequence). The CDR3 loop spans 14 amino acids. DNA of the CDR3: TGTGCCAGCAGTTCGGGGGGGCGCACCCAGCCCCAGCATTTT. Its protein is CASSSGGRTQPQHF.

This clone was observed a few times. The chain links TRBV2 to TRBJ2-3; TRBD2 agrees at 16 bases. This CDR3 region has 19 residues. CDR1 SNHLY and CDR2 FYNNEI come from the germline V gene. V shed 6 bases and J 5 bases; nucleotides not matched to a gene: 14. In DNA form, the CDR3 reads TGTGCCAGCAGCTCGGGACTAGCGGGAGGGCCAGAAGCGAGAGATACGCAGTATTTT. Translating gives CASSSGLAGGPEARDTQYF. Filled out from reference TRBV2 and TRBJ2-3, the complete variable domain reads EPEVTQTPSHQVTQMGQEVILRCVPISNHLYFYWYRQILGQKVEFLVSFYNNEISEKSEIFDDQFSVERPDGSNFTLKIRSTKLEDSAMYFCASSSGLAGGPEARDTQYFGPGTRLTVL.

This sequence joins TRBV10-2 and TRBJ1-1, with D hard to call. Germline V lookup: CDR1 WSHSY, CDR2 SAAADI. The CDR3 contains 13 residues. V shed 7 bases and J shed 2 bases, with 11 bases lying between them. CDR3 sequence (DNA): TGCGCCAGCACGCGGACTGTAAACACTGAAGCTTTCTTT. The encoded protein is CASTRTVNTEAFF.

The genes are TRBV19 and TRBJ1-2; 10 bases are shared with TRBD1. J lost 8 bases, V lost 5 bases, and 5 bases had no gene match. Germline V lookup: CDR1 LNHDA, CDR2 SQIVND (reference sequence). The CDR3 is 13 amino acids. The CDR3 DNA reads TGTGCCAGTAGTTGGGGACAGGGGATCGGCTACACCTTC. This gives the protein CASSWGQGIGYTF. The complete variable domain, with remaining parts taken from reference TRBV19 and TRBJ1-2, reads DGGITQSPKYLFRKEGQNVTLSCEQNLNHDAMYWYRQDPGQGLRLIYYSQIVNDFQKGDIAEGYSVSREKKESFPLTVTSAQKNPTAFYLCASSWGQGIGYTFGSGTRLTVV.

The J gene is TRBJ2-2, the V gene TRBV7-9; 9 bases line up with TRBD1. This CDR3 is built from 15 residues. Germline CDR1 SEHNR, CDR2 FQNEAQ (reference sequence). Trimming cost V 3 bases and J 1 base; bases outside gene matches: 0. This chain's CDR3 is CASSLDRGNTGELFF. Here the CDR3 DNA reads TGTGCCAGCAGCTTGGACAGGGGGAACACCGGGGAGCTGTTTTTT.

V is TRBV18 and J is TRBJ1-5, with 10 bases matching TRBD1. Trimming cost V 3 bases and J 2 bases; bases outside gene matches: 4. CDR1 and CDR2 from the germline V gene are KGHSH and LQKENI. This CDR3 contains 16 residues. CDR3 sequence (DNA): TGTGCCAGCTCACCGACAGGGGGCGGCGGCAATCAGCCCCAGCATTTT. Residues: CASSPTGGGGNQPQHF.